This entry lists 16 T cell receptor beta chains sequenced from one sample in a study of regulatory T cells in long-lasting Graves disease. iRepertoire HTBI primers and Arm-PCR of CDR3 regions built TCR beta libraries. TCRdb reprocessed the multiplex PCR reads with MiXCR, giving one entry per CDR3 protein. The table records approximately 490,000 distinct CDR3 sequences, about a sixth of them present only once. Time point noted: newly diagnosed GD, antithyroid drugs for less than 3 months. PBMC-extracted RNA yielded the TCR library. These sequences were also reported in another study, on T cells in Graves' hyperthyroidism and ophthalmopathy.

The material was peripheral blood mononuclear cells (PBMCs), obtained at new diagnosis, from a patient treated with antithyroid drugs. The receptors were gathered from a man aged 40-50 years with Graves disease.

The rearrangement joins TRBV12-3 or TRBV12-4 to TRBJ1-3; D call uncertain. The CDR3 has 14 amino acids. V lost 2 bases and J 0 bases, leaving 5 bases between the germline ends. Here the CDR3 reads CASSLSSSGNTIYF. The CDR3 coding sequence is TGTGCCAGCAGTTTAAGCAGCTCTGGAAACACCATATATTTT.

This clonotype was seen repeatedly, ten times or more. The J gene is TRBJ2-7, the V gene TRBV12-3 or TRBV12-4, with 11 bases aligning to TRBD1. This CDR3 spans 14 amino acids. Trimming at V came to 6 bases and at J to 4 bases, leaving 5 bases not matched to a gene. CDR3 sequence reads: CASRPGQGDYEQYF. CDR3 nucleotide sequence: TGTGCCAGCAGACCGGGACAGGGGGATTACGAGCAGTACTTC.

This clonotype came up a few times. The chain recombines TRBV6-2 or TRBV6-3 with TRBJ2-1; 11 bases fit TRBD2. Germline-derived CDR1 and CDR2 are MNHEY and SVGEGT. The CDR3 contains 15 residues. Trimming removed 2 bases from V and 7 bases from J; junction bases left unmatched: 4. Here the CDR3 reads CASSYLLAGVNEQFF. In DNA form, the CDR3 reads TGTGCCAGCAGTTACCTACTAGCGGGAGTGAATGAGCAGTTCTTC.

This clonotype came up many times. The chain couples TRBV20-1 to TRBJ2-7; 10 bases align to TRBD1. J was trimmed by 3 bases and V by 3 bases; bases with no gene match: 8. Germline assignment: CDR1 DFQATT and CDR2 SNEGSKA (reference sequence). The CDR3 runs to 15 residues. The CDR3 bases are TGCAGTGCTAGCCAGGGACAGGGGATCCTCTACGAGCAGTACTTC. Amino acid sequence: CSASQGQGILYEQYF.

This clonotype appeared many times. J is TRBJ2-3 and V is TRBV27; unclear D gene. The CDR3 consists of 15 residues. Germline assignment: CDR1 MNHEY and CDR2 SMNVEV (reference sequence). The ends were cut back, 2 bases at V and 2 bases at J, with 11 bases in the middle. DNA for the CDR3: TGTGCCAGCAGTTTAGAAGCTCGGACCACAGATACGCAGTATTTT. Translation gives CASSLEARTTDTQYF.

This clonotype was recorded a few times. In DNA form, the CDR3 reads TGTGCCAGTAGTGCGGAGGGACAGATATACGAGCAGTACTTC. Its translation is CASSAEGQIYEQYF. The chain employs TRBV19 and TRBJ2-7; a possible D gene is TRBD1 (7 bases). The CDR3 runs 14 residues. Germline V lookup: CDR1 LNHDA, CDR2 SQIVND (reference sequence). The V end was cut by 5 bases, the J end by 4 bases, with 15 bases between.

The chain uses TRBV6-2 or TRBV6-3 and TRBJ1-1; 7 bases agree with TRBD1. This CDR3 has 15 amino acids. Losses at the gene ends were 8 bases for V and 0 bases for J; bases not matched to a gene: 9. Germline V lookup: CDR1 MNHEY, CDR2 SVGEGT. The CDR3 spells CASYRGTGVNTEAFF. For the CDR3, the DNA is TGTGCCAGCTACCGAGGAACAGGGGTGAACACTGAAGCTTTCTTT.

This clonotype has more than one count but fewer than ten. V is TRBV19 and J is TRBJ1-5; D unclear. This CDR3 region has 13 residues. The V gene's germline CDR1 is LNHDA and CDR2 SQIVND (reference sequence). The V gene lost 3 bases and the J gene lost 4 bases, with 7 bases spanning the gap. The CDR3 region has the DNA TGTGCCAGTAGTATCTCCGGGAATCAGCCCCAGCATTTT. It specifies CASSISGNQPQHF.

The chain uses TRBV6-5 and TRBJ2-3, with 11 bases fitting TRBD2. The V gene's germline CDR1 is MNHEY and CDR2 SVGAGI. This CDR3 region has 16 residues. V was pared by 0 bases and J by 7 bases, with 6 bases of the junction left unmatched. CDR3 loop: CASSYSPRTSGHTQYF. The CDR3 nucleotides are TGTGCCAGCAGTTACTCCCCCCGGACTAGCGGGCATACGCAGTATTTT.

This clonotype showed up many times. V is TRBV10-2 and J is TRBJ2-5; D might be TRBD2 (5 bases). This CDR3 region has 16 residues. The germline V gene encodes CDR1 WSHSY and CDR2 SAAADI. The V gene lost 3 bases and the J gene lost 1 base, with 15 bases spanning the gap. The DNA of the CDR3 is TGCGCCAGCAGTGAACCCGTCGGAGCGGTCCAAGAGACCCAGTACTTC. This gives the protein CASSEPVGAVQETQYF.

This clonotype was counted many times. The V call is TRBV12-3 or TRBV12-4, the J call TRBJ2-5; D is unclear. The germline V and J ends were trimmed by 5 bases and 4 bases, with 14 bases remaining between them. The CDR3 runs 14 residues. The chain's CDR3 is CASSTPRPGETQYF. CDR3 DNA sequence: TGTGCCAGCAGTACGCCCCGACCGGGAGAGACCCAGTACTTC.

The count of this clonotype is one. This chain joins TRBV7-6 and TRBJ2-1; D is uncertain. The CDR3 runs 14 residues. Germline loops: CDR1 SGHVS, CDR2 FNYEAQ. V was trimmed by 1 base and J by 2 bases, leaving 6 bases between them. The CDR3 DNA follows: TGTGCCAGCAGCTTAGAGGAACCCTACAATGAGCAGTTCTTC. Amino acid sequence: CASSLEEPYNEQFF.

The sample holds one count of this clonotype. The chain's CDR3 is CASRRPGLAGGWADTQYF. Here the CDR3 DNA reads TGTGCCAGCAGACGTCCGGGACTAGCGGGAGGGTGGGCAGATACGCAGTATTTT. The V and J genes are TRBV6-2 or TRBV6-3 and TRBJ2-3, with 16 bases matching TRBD2. The ends lost 6 bases at V and 4 bases at J; junction bases unmatched: 10. The CDR3 runs to 18 residues. Germline assignment: CDR1 MNHEY and CDR2 SVGEGT.

This clonotype was found many times. One end of the junction is discordant with germline, which a read error may explain. This rearrangement joins TRBV5-1 to TRBJ2-7; no firm D call. The CDR3 contains 14 residues. Germline assignment: CDR1 SGHRS and CDR2 YFSETQ. CDR3 nucleotides: TGTGCCAGCAGCTTGGCCCGCAGGACCTACGAGCAGTACTTC. It specifies CASSLARRTYEQYF.

J is TRBJ2-1 and V is TRBV6-5; 13 bases map to TRBD2. Germline CDR1 MNHEY, CDR2 SVGAGI. The V segment lost 4 bases and the J segment 8 bases; nucleotides outside the gene matches: 14. This CDR3 spans 18 amino acids. The CDR3 loop is CASSFPPLTSGRGDEQFF. Here the CDR3 DNA reads TGTGCCAGCAGTTTCCCACCCCTAACTAGCGGGAGGGGGGATGAGCAGTTCTTC.

This clonotype turned up a few times. This sequence joins TRBV20-1 and TRBJ1-1; 10 positions match TRBD1. This CDR3 has 16 residues. Germline values: CDR1 DFQATT, CDR2 SNEGSKA (reference sequence). The V gene end was trimmed by 0 bases and the J gene end by 2 bases; junction bases not matched to a gene: 6. The DNA for the CDR3 is TGCAGTGCTAGAGATGAGACAGGGGGCATTAACACTGAAGCTTTCTTT. Residues: CSARDETGGINTEAFF.